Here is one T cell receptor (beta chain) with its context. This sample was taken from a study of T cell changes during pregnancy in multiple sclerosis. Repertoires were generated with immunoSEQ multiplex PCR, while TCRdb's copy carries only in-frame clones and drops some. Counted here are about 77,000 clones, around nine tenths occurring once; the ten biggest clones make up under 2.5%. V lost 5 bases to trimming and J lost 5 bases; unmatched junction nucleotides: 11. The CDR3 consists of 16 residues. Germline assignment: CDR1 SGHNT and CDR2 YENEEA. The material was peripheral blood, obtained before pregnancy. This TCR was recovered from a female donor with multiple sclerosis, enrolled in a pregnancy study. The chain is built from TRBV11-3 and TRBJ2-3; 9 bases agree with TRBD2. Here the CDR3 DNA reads TGTGCCAGCAGCCCTTCCGTGGCGGGGGGGCAAGATACGCAGTATTTT. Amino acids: CASSPSVAGGQDTQYF.